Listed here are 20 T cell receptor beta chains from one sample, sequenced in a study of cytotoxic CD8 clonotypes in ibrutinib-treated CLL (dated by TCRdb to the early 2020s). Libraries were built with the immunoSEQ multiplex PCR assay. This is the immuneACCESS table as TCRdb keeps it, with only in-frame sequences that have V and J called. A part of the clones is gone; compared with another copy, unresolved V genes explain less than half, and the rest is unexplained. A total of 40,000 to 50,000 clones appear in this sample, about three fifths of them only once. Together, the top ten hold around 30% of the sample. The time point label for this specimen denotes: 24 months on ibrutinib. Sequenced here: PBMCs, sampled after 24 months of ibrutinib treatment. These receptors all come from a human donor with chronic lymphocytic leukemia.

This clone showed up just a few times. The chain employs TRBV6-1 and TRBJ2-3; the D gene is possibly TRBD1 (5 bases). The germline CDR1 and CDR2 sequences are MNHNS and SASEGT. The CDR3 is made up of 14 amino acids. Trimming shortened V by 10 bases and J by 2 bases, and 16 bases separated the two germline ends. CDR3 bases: TGTGCCATCCAGGGCCTTCCATACACAGATACGCAGTATTTT. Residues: CAIQGLPYTDTQYF.

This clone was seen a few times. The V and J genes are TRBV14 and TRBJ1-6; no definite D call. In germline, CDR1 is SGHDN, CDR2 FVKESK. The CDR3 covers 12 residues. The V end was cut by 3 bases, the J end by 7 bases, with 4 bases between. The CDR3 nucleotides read TGTGCCAGCAGCCACTGGAATTCACCCCTCCACTTT. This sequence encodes CASSHWNSPLHF.

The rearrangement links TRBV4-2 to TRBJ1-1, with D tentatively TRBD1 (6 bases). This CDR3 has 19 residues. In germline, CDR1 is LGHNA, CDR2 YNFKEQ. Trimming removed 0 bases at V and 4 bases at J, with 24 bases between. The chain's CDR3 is CASSQEFRRGRDTLTEAFF. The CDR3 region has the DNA TGTGCCAGCAGCCAAGAGTTTCGTCGGGGGAGGGACACCCTCACTGAAGCTTTCTTT.

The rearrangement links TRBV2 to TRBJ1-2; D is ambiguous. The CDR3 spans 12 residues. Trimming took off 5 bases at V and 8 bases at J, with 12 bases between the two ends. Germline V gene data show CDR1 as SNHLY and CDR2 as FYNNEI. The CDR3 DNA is TGTGCCAGCAGTTTCGGGCCCTCGGGCTACACCTTC. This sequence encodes CASSFGPSGYTF.

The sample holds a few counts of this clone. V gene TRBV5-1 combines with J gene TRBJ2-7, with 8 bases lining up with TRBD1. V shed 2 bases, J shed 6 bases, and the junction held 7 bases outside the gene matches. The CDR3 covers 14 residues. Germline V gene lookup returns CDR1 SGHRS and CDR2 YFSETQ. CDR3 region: CASSFGQGVGEQYF. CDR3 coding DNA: TGCGCCAGCAGCTTTGGACAGGGAGTAGGCGAGCAGTACTTC.

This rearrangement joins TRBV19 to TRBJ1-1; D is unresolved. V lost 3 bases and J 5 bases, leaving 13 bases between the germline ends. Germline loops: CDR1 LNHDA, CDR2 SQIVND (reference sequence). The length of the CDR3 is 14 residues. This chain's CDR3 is CASSIISFGTEAFF. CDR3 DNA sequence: TGTGCCAGTAGTATCATTTCGTTTGGTACTGAAGCTTTCTTT.

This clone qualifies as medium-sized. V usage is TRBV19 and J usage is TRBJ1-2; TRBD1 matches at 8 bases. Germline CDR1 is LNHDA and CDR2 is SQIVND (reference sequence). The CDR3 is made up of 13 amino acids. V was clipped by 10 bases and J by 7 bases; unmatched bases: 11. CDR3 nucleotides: TGTGCCACCATGGACAGGGTTAGTGGTGGCTACACCTTC. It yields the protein CATMDRVSGGYTF.

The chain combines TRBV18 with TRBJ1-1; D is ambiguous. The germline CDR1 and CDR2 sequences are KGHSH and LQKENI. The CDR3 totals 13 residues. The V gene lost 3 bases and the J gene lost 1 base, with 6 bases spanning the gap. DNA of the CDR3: TGTGCCAGCTCACCTAACAGGAACACTGAAGCTTTCTTT. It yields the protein CASSPNRNTEAFF.

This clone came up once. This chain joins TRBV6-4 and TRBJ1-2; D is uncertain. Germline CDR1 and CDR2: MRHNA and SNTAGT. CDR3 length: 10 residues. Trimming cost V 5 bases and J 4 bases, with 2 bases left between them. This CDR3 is CASSPYGYTF. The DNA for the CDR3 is TGTGCCAGCAGTCCCTATGGCTACACCTTC.

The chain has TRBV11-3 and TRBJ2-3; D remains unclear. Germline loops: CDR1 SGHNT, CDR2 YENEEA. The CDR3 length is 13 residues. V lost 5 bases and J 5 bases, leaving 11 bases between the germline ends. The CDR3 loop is CASSRRIQDTQYF. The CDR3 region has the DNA TGTGCCAGCAGCCGACGGATTCAAGATACGCAGTATTTT.

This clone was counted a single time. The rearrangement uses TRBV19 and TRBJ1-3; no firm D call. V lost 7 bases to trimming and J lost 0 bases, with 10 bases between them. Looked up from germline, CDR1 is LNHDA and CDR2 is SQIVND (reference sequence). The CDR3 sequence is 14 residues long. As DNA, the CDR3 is TGTGCCAGTATAGGGCGAAGCTCTGGAAACACCATATATTTT. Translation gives CASIGRSSGNTIYF.

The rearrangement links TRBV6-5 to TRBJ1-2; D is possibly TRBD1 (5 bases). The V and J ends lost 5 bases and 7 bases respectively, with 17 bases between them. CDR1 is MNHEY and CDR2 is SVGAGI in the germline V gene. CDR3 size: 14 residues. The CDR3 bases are TGTGCCAGCAGTCAGACAGCAAGGGGAGGTGGCTACACCTTC. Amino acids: CASSQTARGGGYTF.

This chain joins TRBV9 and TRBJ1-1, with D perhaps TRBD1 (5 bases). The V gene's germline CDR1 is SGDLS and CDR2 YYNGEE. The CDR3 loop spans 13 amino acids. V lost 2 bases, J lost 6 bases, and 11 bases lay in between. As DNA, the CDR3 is TGTGCCAGCAGCGTTGGGGCGTCGGCTGAAGCTTTCTTT. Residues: CASSVGASAEAFF.

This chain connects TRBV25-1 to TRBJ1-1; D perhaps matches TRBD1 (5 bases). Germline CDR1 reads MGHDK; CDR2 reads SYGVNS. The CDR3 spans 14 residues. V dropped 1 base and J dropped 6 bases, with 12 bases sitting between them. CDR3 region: CASSELRRGSEAFF. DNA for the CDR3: TGTGCCAGCAGTGAATTAAGGAGGGGCTCTGAAGCTTTCTTT.

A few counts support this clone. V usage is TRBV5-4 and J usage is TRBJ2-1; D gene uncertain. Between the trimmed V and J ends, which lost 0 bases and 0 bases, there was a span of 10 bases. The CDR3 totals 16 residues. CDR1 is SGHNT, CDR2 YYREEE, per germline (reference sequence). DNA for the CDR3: TGTGCCAGCAGCTTGGGGGGAAGGAGCTCCTACAATGAGCAGTTCTTC. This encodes CASSLGGRSSYNEQFF.

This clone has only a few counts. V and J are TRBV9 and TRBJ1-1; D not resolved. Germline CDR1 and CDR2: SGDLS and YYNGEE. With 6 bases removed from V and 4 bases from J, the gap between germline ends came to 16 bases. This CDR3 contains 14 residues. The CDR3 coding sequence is TGTGCCAGCAACAAAGGGATCTTGGGCACTGAAGCTTTCTTT. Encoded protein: CASNKGILGTEAFF. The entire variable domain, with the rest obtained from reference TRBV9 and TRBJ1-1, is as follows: DSGVTQTPKHLITATGQRVTLRCSPRSGDLSVYWYQQSLDQGLQFLIQYYNGEERAKGNILERFSAQQFPDLHSELNLSSLELGDSALYFCASNKGILGTEAFFGQGTRLTVV.

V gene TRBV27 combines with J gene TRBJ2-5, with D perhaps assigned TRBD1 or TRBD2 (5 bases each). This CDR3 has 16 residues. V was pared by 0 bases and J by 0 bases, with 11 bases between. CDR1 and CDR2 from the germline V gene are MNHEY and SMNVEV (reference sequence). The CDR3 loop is CASSLSRGLYQETQYF. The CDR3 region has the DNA TGTGCCAGCAGTTTATCCCGGGGCTTGTACCAAGAGACCCAGTACTTC.

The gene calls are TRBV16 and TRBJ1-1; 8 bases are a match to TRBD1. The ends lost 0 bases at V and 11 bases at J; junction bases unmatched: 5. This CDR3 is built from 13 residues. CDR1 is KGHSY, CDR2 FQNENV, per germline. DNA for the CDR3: TGTGCCAGCAGCCAATCTTCCAGGGGGCCGGCTTTCTTT. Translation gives CASSQSSRGPAFF.

The CDR3: CASRSAGGPLVEQFF. The CDR3 nucleotides are TGCGCCAGCAGATCAGCGGGGGGGCCCTTAGTTGAGCAGTTCTTC. The rearrangement links TRBV4-1 to TRBJ2-1; 10 positions agree with TRBD2. V trimming: 6 bases; J trimming: 9 bases; junction bases outside the gene matches: 11. This CDR3 has 15 residues. Looked up from germline, CDR1 is MGHRA and CDR2 is YSYEKL.

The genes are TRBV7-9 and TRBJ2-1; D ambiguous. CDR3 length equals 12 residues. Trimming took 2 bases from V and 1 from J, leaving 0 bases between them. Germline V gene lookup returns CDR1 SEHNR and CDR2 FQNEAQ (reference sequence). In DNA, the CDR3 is TGTGCCAGCAGCTTATCCTACAATGAGCAGTTCTTC. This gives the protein CASSLSYNEQFF.